This record concerns one T cell receptor (beta chain) sequence. This specimen belongs to a study of T cell changes during pregnancy in multiple sclerosis. The germline CDR1 and CDR2 sequences are SNHLY and FYNNEI. The CDR3 totals 15 residues. V gave up 4 bases and J gave up 0 bases; unmatched junction bases: 1. The protocol was immunoSEQ multiplex PCR, while the TCRdb copy is restricted to in-frame clones and leaves out a portion. This table has approximately 83,000 clones, 94% appearing once. This specimen consisted of peripheral blood, obtained in the third trimester of pregnancy. This clonotype was obtained from a female donor with multiple sclerosis, enrolled in a pregnancy study. The chain couples TRBV2 to TRBJ1-4; 8 nucleotides align to TRBD1. CDR3 amino acids: CASSAQGATNEKLFF. For the CDR3, the DNA is TGTGCCAGCAGTGCACAGGGGGCAACTAATGAAAAACTGTTTTTT.